The clone carrying this T cell receptor (beta chain) was seen repeatedly, ten times or more. This entry comes from a study of T cells in Graves' hyperthyroidism and ophthalmopathy. What was amplified from RNA transcripts were TCR beta CDR3 regions. The TCR CDR3 was amplified in a first-round RT-PCR using the HTBI primer set. TCRdb itself ran the multiplex PCR reads through MiXCR, one entry per CDR3 protein. This table holds roughly 380,000 distinct CDR3 sequences, more than 11% found once. The CDR3 is 15 amino acids. Looked up from germline, CDR1 is MNHNS and CDR2 is SASEGT. The junction had 8 bases not matched to a gene; V was cut back by 7 bases and J by 7 bases.

The clonotype comes from a woman aged 55-70 years with Graves' hyperthyroidism. The specimen sequenced was blood. The rearrangement joins TRBV6-1 to TRBJ1-6; 9 bases fit TRBD1. CDR3 sequence (DNA): TGTGCCAGCACCGCCCGCGGGACAGGGAATTCACCCCTCCACTTT. Its protein is CASTARGTGNSPLHF.